This is a list of T cell receptor beta chains from one sample in a study of T cells after yellow fever vaccination. Via MiXCR, TCRdb re-called the 5' RACE reads, giving one row per CDR3 protein. The sample has some 300,000 distinct CDR3 sequences; approximately 10% are singletons. The material sequenced was CD4+ T cells sorted from PBMCs, taken 5 days after the yellow fever booster vaccination. These receptors originate from a man aged 18 to 35 who received the YFV17D yellow fever vaccine. Each CDR3 is given with its conserved first and last residue. Each record gives: J gene, V gene, CDR3 protein.

>TRBJ1-2|TRBV7-9
CASSLVGGAGYTF
>TRBJ2-3|TRBV19
CASSIAGTSGTDTQYF
>TRBJ1-2|TRBV27
CASSVGAGANYGYTF
>TRBJ2-5|TRBV20-1
CSASEVWSETQYF
>TRBJ2-7|TRBV20-1
CSASRVPGRGLEQYF
>TRBJ2-5|TRBV6-2/TRBV6-3
CASRLRTGPQETQYF
>TRBJ1-1|TRBV24-1
CATRGTGGNTEAFF
>TRBJ2-6|TRBV7-2
CASSLELAGANVLTF
>TRBJ2-5|TRBV7-2
CAEQSGGEQETQYF
>TRBJ1-2|TRBV7-9
CASSLATGGYGYTF
>TRBJ2-5|TRBV18
CASSPADPGLVGTQYF
>TRBJ1-1|TRBV20-1
CSALPGNTEAFF
>TRBJ1-2|TRBV4-3
CASSQAGTGQAIGGYGYTF
>TRBJ2-3|TRBV4-1
CASSQEGGSGGADTQYF
>TRBJ2-1|TRBV28
CASSLNPGYNEQFF
>TRBJ1-2|TRBV6-2/TRBV6-3
CASSYPETGAYGYTF
>TRBJ2-7|TRBV19
CASSAGTGPYEQYF
>TRBJ1-3|TRBV20-1
CSAPRGQGEGNTIYF
>TRBJ1-2|TRBV5-1
CASSLEVADYGYTF
>TRBJ2-1|TRBV14
CASSHPTGNPLYNEQFF
>TRBJ2-3|TRBV28
CASSRPPDTDTQYF
>TRBJ2-1|TRBV12-3/TRBV12-4
CASSSGYEQFF
>TRBJ1-1|TRBV5-1
CASSLVGQGTEAFF
>TRBJ1-5|TRBV19
CASWDRENQPQHF
>TRBJ1-4|TRBV3-1
CASSHVGGDGEKLFF
>TRBJ2-7|TRBV20-1
CSARDTRYSYEQYF
>TRBJ1-2|TRBV6-5
CASSYEGRDGYTF
>TRBJ1-1|TRBV6-5
CASSGDRVLRAFF
>TRBJ2-1|TRBV11-2
CASSLGLDASYNEQFF
>TRBJ2-1|TRBV5-1
CASSLALDPGDEQFF
>TRBJ2-2|TRBV7-2
CASSLGGGPNTGELFF
>TRBJ1-2|TRBV5-1
CASSLGMADYGYTF
>TRBJ2-2|TRBV5-1
CASSPVGRRGSGELFF
>TRBJ2-5|TRBV20-1
CSANYQLEGSQYF
>TRBJ1-1|TRBV18
CASSPGGNMNTEAFF
>TRBJ1-5|TRBV12-3/TRBV12-4
CASSFSGSNQPQHF
>TRBJ1-2|TRBV4-3
CASSQDDRANVYGYTF